The 8 T cell receptor beta chains reported below all come from one sample, sequenced in a study of CD8+CD57+ T cells in acquired aplastic anemia. CD8+CD57+ cell expansion had been shown by flow cytometry in patients chosen for sequencing. Researchers used genomic DNA as the template to profile TCR beta VDJ and CDR3. TCRdb fed the reads into MiXCR, producing one record per CDR3 protein. The sample lists approximately 260,000 distinct CDR3 sequences; roughly 82% were seen once. Sample: sorted CD4+, CD8+, or CD8+CD57+ T cells (not recorded which) from PBMCs. The receptors shown here come from a human donor with aplastic anemia.

The gene calls are TRBV5-1 and TRBJ1-6; tentatively, D is TRBD1 (5 bases). V gave up 0 bases and J gave up 17 bases, with 24 bases separating them. CDR1 and CDR2 (germline): SGHRS, YFSETQ. The CDR3 sequence is 16 residues long. DNA for the CDR3: TGCGCCAGCAGCTTGGTGGAGGACACCTACGAGCAGTACTTCCACTTT. It translates to CASSLVEDTYEQYFHF.

In this sample, this clonotype turned up a few times. The chain uses TRBV7-9 and TRBJ1-2; D possibly corresponds to TRBD1 (5 bases). CDR3 size: 17 residues. Germline CDR1 and CDR2: SEHNR and FQNEAQ (reference sequence). V was clipped by 3 bases and J by 8 bases, with 25 bases between them. The CDR3 region is CASSFQRSGGSDEGYTF. In nucleotides, the CDR3 is TGTGCCAGCAGCTTTCAAAGAAGCGGGGGGAGCGATGAGGGCTACACCTTC.

This clonotype came up many times. This chain joins TRBV2 and TRBJ2-3, with a tentative D call TRBD2 (6 bases). V lost 8 bases, J lost 5 bases, and 11 bases lay in between. Germline V lookup: CDR1 SNHLY, CDR2 FYNNEI. The CDR3 extends over 12 amino acids. CDR3 loop: CASGGGIDTQYF. DNA for the CDR3: TGTGCCAGCGGAGGCGGGATAGATACGCAGTATTTT.

This clonotype has a single count. A single base separates this from a much larger clone, so it may be a read error. This sequence joins TRBV27 and TRBJ2-4; D is unresolved. The CDR3 runs 13 residues. Germline values: CDR1 MNHEY, CDR2 SMNVEV (reference sequence). CDR3 residues: CASSLSVKNTQYF. The CDR3 coding sequence is TGTGCCAGCAGTTTATCGGTCAAAAACACTCAGTACTTC.

A remark on this clonotype: Because it lacks the conserved phenylalanine or tryptophan at the end, this CDR3 is likely a read error. The chain uses TRBV14 and TRBJ1-1; D is possibly TRBD1 (6 bases). The ends were cut back, 5 bases at V and 5 bases at J, with 18 bases in the middle. The CDR3 is 15 residues long. Per the germline V gene, CDR1 is SGHDN and CDR2 is FVKESK. The CDR3, as DNA: TGTGCCAGCAGCTTAGATGTGACAGGACTGACTGAAGCTTTCTCT. This gives the protein CASSLDVTGLTEAFS.

The V gene is TRBV7-8, the J gene TRBJ1-2, with 8 bases lining up with TRBD1. The CDR3 consists of 14 residues. Looked up from germline, CDR1 is SGHVS and CDR2 is FQNEAQ. With V trimmed by 5 bases and J by 8 bases, 10 bases remained unmatched. CDR3 residues: CASSPRTGFDGYTF. DNA of the CDR3: TGTGCCAGCAGCCCACGGACAGGGTTTGACGGCTACACCTTC.

About this clonotype itself: The conserved final phenylalanine or tryptophan is absent from the CDR3, which likely points to a read error. The DNA is omitted, as the CDR3 cannot be located on it reliably, and the CDR3 follows TCRdb's listing. This chain joins TRBV7-8 and TRBJ2-3; the table's D call, TRBD1, has no DNA check behind it. The CDR3 has 13 amino acids, counting both end residues. The germline CDR1 and CDR2 sequences are SGHVS and FQNEAQ. The chain's CDR3 is CASGDGGTAATQY.

A remark on this clonotype: The junction shows a germline mismatch at one end, possibly a read error. The chain joins TRBV7-6 to TRBJ2-3; TRBD2 might be the D (5 bases). The germline V gene has CDR1 SGHVS and CDR2 FNYEAQ. This CDR3 is built from 13 residues. CDR3 region: CASSVVAGEPFFF. For the CDR3, the DNA is TGTGCCAGCAGCGTCGTAGCCGGGGAGCCGTTTTTTTTT.